Presented here are 25 T cell receptor beta chains from one specimen sequenced in a study of cytomegalovirus exposure and HLA in healthy donors. 13 Jbeta primers and 60 Vbeta primers were used for the PCR. Sequenced by immunoSEQ multiplex PCR; TCRdb stores in-frame clones only, minus some. The sample shows approximately 100,000 clones, approximately 76% of them seen only once. Input material: PBMCs. The receptors were gathered from a man aged 35-49 years in good health and CMV-seronegative.

This rearrangement joins TRBV19 to TRBJ2-1; D is perhaps TRBD2 (5 bases). Trimming cost V 3 bases and J 8 bases, with 17 bases left between them. Germline V gene sequence: CDR1 LNHDA, CDR2 SQIVND (reference sequence). The CDR3 has 15 residues. DNA for the CDR3: TGTGCCAGTAGTATTCGGACGGGGATCGCAGATGAGCAGTTCTTC. Translated: CASSIRTGIADEQFF.

The rearrangement links TRBV19 to TRBJ2-6, with D possibly TRBD1 on 5 matching bases. CDR1 and CDR2 from the germline V gene are LNHDA and SQIVND (reference sequence). This CDR3 spans 17 amino acids. Trimming cost V 3 bases and J 1 base, with 13 bases left between them. The CDR3 spells CASSMSTTGSGANVLTF. In nucleotides, the CDR3 is TGTGCCAGTAGTATGTCCACTACAGGATCTGGGGCCAACGTCCTGACTTTC.

This clone was detected only once. This sequence joins TRBV6-6 and TRBJ1-2; 10 bases map to TRBD1. The length of the CDR3 is 13 residues. The germline CDR1 and CDR2 sequences are MNHNY and SVGAGI (reference sequence). Unmatched junction bases numbered 3, after V lost 6 bases and J lost 5 bases. CDR3 loop: CASSPDRGYGYTF. The DNA of the CDR3 is TGTGCCAGCAGCCCGGACAGGGGGTATGGCTACACCTTC.

This chain uses TRBV4-2 with TRBJ2-1; D may be TRBD2 (5 bases). CDR3 length: 15 residues. The V gene lost 4 bases and the J gene lost 5 bases, with 15 bases spanning the gap. Per the germline V gene, CDR1 is LGHNA and CDR2 is YNFKEQ. The CDR3 loop reads CASSLLTGSNNEQFF. CDR3 coding DNA: TGTGCCAGCAGCCTATTGACGGGATCAAACAATGAGCAGTTCTTC.

The V gene is TRBV7-9, the J gene TRBJ1-2; a possible D gene is TRBD1 (6 bases). Deletions cut 0 bases from V and 7 bases from J, with 12 bases between. The V gene's germline CDR1 is SEHNR and CDR2 FQNEAQ (reference sequence). The CDR3 extends over 14 amino acids. CDR3 sequence (DNA): TGTGCCAGCAGCTTAGCAGGGGGAATGGGTGGCTACACCTTC. Protein: CASSLAGGMGGYTF.

The chain joins TRBV7-9 to TRBJ1-5; TRBD1 aligns across 7 bases. V shed 5 bases and J 3 bases; nucleotides not matched to a gene: 13. Germline-derived CDR1 and CDR2 are SEHNR and FQNEAQ (reference sequence). CDR3 length: 17 residues. The CDR3 DNA reads as TGTGCCAGCAGCACCGTCTCCGGGACAGCCTTCAATCAGCCCCAGCATTTT. Amino acid sequence: CASSTVSGTAFNQPQHF.

V is TRBV29-1 and J is TRBJ1-1, with TRBD1 as a possible D gene (6 bases). The CDR3 has 12 amino acids. Germline V CDR1 and CDR2: SQVTM, ANQGSEA. Trimming pared 7 bases from V and 2 bases from J, leaving 11 bases between. The CDR3 loop is CSALTGNTEAFF. CDR3 DNA: TGCAGCGCATTGACAGGCAACACTGAAGCTTTCTTT. Together with reference TRBV29-1 and TRBJ1-1, the CDR3 gives the full variable domain: SAVISQKPSRDICQRGTSLTIQCQVDSQVTMMFWYRQQPGQSLTLIATANQGSEATYESGFVIDKFPISRPNLTFSTLTVSNMSPEDSSIYLCSALTGNTEAFFGQGTRLTVV.

This sequence joins TRBV4-2 and TRBJ1-2; 7 bases map to TRBD1. Per the germline V gene, CDR1 is LGHNA and CDR2 is YNFKEQ. The J segment lost 8 bases and the V segment lost 1 base, leaving 13 bases of the junction unmatched. The CDR3 contains 16 residues. Here the CDR3 reads CASSQVRDSSLAGYTF. CDR3 coding DNA: TGTGCCAGCAGCCAAGTAAGGGACAGCTCACTGGCGGGCTACACCTTC.

The chain links TRBV6-5 to TRBJ2-7, with a possible D match to TRBD1 (6 bases). V was cut by 4 bases and J by 3 bases, with 13 bases left in between. CDR3 length: 14 residues. Germline V gene data show CDR1 as MNHEY and CDR2 as SVGAGI. The CDR3 sequence is CASSFQGPSYEQYF. CDR3 DNA sequence: TGTGCCAGCAGTTTTCAGGGGCCGAGCTACGAGCAGTACTTC.

The rearrangement uses TRBV5-1 and TRBJ2-7; 9 bases map to TRBD1. The CDR3 has 15 residues. The J segment lost 2 bases and the V segment lost 4 bases, leaving 7 bases of the junction unmatched. Germline V gives CDR1 SGHRS, CDR2 YFSETQ. This chain's CDR3 is CASSPETGGTYEQYF. CDR3 in DNA: TGCGCCAGCAGCCCAGAGACAGGGGGTACCTACGAGCAGTACTTC. The full variable domain, in which reference TRBV5-1 and TRBJ2-7 provide the parts outside the CDR3, is KAGVTQTPRYLIKTRGQQVTLSCSPISGHRSVSWYQQTPGQGLQFLFEYFSETQRNKGNFPGRFSGRQFSNSRSEMNVSTLELGDSALYLCASSPETGGTYEQYFGPGTRLTVT.

Turning to this clone: Other DNA sequences of this sample code for an identical CDR3. The CDR3 DNA reads TGCGCCAGCAGCCGAAGGACAGGGGAACCCACTGAAGCTTTCTTT. Protein product: CASSRRTGEPTEAFF. This chain uses TRBV4-1 with TRBJ1-1; TRBD1 matches at 9 bases. V lost 4 bases and J lost 4; bases outside the gene matches: 7. Looked up from germline, CDR1 is MGHRA and CDR2 is YSYEKL. This CDR3 has 15 residues.

This chain uses TRBV25-1 with TRBJ2-1, with 8 nucleotides matching TRBD2. The CDR3 is 15 residues long. V was clipped by 6 bases and J by 5 bases; unmatched bases: 9. In germline, CDR1 is MGHDK, CDR2 SYGVNS. CDR3 sequence (DNA): TGTGCCAGCAGCCTAACCGGGGGGGCGAACAATGAGCAGTTCTTC. Translating it yields CASSLTGGANNEQFF. The full variable domain, rest sourced from reference TRBV25-1 and TRBJ2-1, is EADIYQTPRYLVIGTGKKITLECSQTMGHDKMYWYQQDPGMELHLIHYSYGVNSTEKGDLSSESTVSRIRTEHFPLTLESARPSHTSQYLCASSLTGGANNEQFFGPGTRLTVL.

This sequence joins TRBV27 and TRBJ1-1, with TRBD1 matching over 8 bases. Losses at the gene ends were 6 bases for V and 7 bases for J; bases not matched to a gene: 7. The germline V gene has CDR1 MNHEY and CDR2 SMNVEV (reference sequence). This CDR3 spans 13 amino acids. CDR3 DNA sequence: TGTGCCAGCAGCGACAGGGGATTGGGTGAAGCTTTCTTT. As protein: CASSDRGLGEAFF.

As for this clone: A read error may account for a junction end that differs from germline. This specimen includes other DNA sequences encoding the same CDR3. V gene TRBV30 combines with J gene TRBJ2-3; D perhaps matches TRBD2 (5 bases). The germline V gene has CDR1 GTSNPN and CDR2 SVGIG (reference sequence). This CDR3 is 15 amino acids long. The DNA for the CDR3 is TGTGCCTGGACCCCAGGCTACTCTAGCACGGATACGCAGTATTTT. It specifies CAWTPGYSSTDTQYF.

The chain couples TRBV1 to TRBJ1-6; TRBD1 is taken as the D call from the table, unchecked against the DNA. TRBV1 is annotated as a pseudogene. This CDR3 spans 16 amino acids. The DNA of the CDR3 is TGCACCAGCAGGAACCGGGACAACTCCTATAATTCACCCCTCCACTTT. It specifies CTSRNRDNSYNSPLHF.

The sample holds one count of this clone. The rearrangement joins TRBV28 to TRBJ2-3; TRBD1 might be the D (5 bases). Germline CDR1 and CDR2: MDHEN and SYDVKM. Between the trimmed V and J ends, which lost 10 bases and 4 bases, there was a span of 15 bases. CDR3 size: 13 residues. This CDR3 is CATFDDSSDTQYF. The CDR3 nucleotides are TGTGCCACCTTCGACGACAGTTCAGATACGCAGTATTTT.

About this clone itself: Mismatch with germline at one junction end may stem from a read error. The gene calls are TRBV14 and TRBJ2-4, with 9 bases matching TRBD1. Germline V gene lookup returns CDR1 SGHDN and CDR2 FVKESK. The CDR3 covers 18 residues. CDR3 in amino acids: CASSRMTGTGLAKNIPYF. CDR3 DNA: TGTGCCAGCAGCCGAATGACCGGGACAGGGCTAGCCAAAAACATTCCGTACTTC. The full variable domain, completed using reference TRBV14 and TRBJ2-4, is EAGVTQFPSHSVIEKGQTVTLRCDPISGHDNLYWYRRVMGKEIKFLLHFVKESKQDESGMPNNRFLAERTGGTYSTLKVQPAELEDSGVYFCASSRMTGTGLAKNIPYFGAGTRLSVL.

This clone came up a few times. The genes are TRBV28 and TRBJ2-2; the D gene is possibly TRBD1 (5 bases). Trimming shortened V by 10 bases and J by 0 bases, and 15 bases separated the two germline ends. Germline-derived CDR1 and CDR2 are MDHEN and SYDVKM. CDR3 length: 15 residues. The CDR3 loop is CATPGGAANTGELFF. The CDR3 nucleotides read TGTGCCACCCCGGGTGGGGCCGCGAACACCGGGGAGCTGTTTTTT.

The rearrangement joins TRBV11-2 to TRBJ2-5; 11 nucleotides agree with TRBD2. V gave up 6 bases and J gave up 3 bases; unmatched junction bases: 9. Per germline, CDR1 SGHAT and CDR2 FQNNGV. The CDR3 covers 16 residues. The CDR3 sequence: CASRPTSGGRKETQYF. The CDR3 nucleotides are TGTGCCAGCAGACCCACTAGCGGGGGACGAAAAGAGACCCAGTACTTC.

The chain is built from TRBV4-1 and TRBJ2-7; TRBD1 agrees at 7 bases. Germline assignment: CDR1 MGHRA and CDR2 YSYEKL. The CDR3 extends over 15 amino acids. The J segment lost 6 bases and the V segment lost 4 bases, leaving 12 bases of the junction unmatched. The CDR3 here is CASSPRQGRIPEQYF. CDR3 sequence (DNA): TGCGCCAGCAGCCCTAGACAGGGAAGGATCCCCGAGCAGTACTTC.

The chain uses TRBV7-2 and TRBJ2-1; 7 bases fit TRBD2. Germline assignment: CDR1 SGHTA and CDR2 FQGNSA. V gave up 4 bases and J gave up 0 bases; unmatched junction bases: 0. The length of the CDR3 is 14 residues. The CDR3 reads CASSSGGSYNEQFF. CDR3 DNA: TGTGCCAGCAGCTCGGGGGGCTCCTACAATGAGCAGTTCTTC.

The chain recombines TRBV6-5 with TRBJ1-1; possibly TRBD1 for D (6 bases). Trimming left V 6 bases short and J 1 base short, with 12 bases between. The germline CDR1 and CDR2 sequences are MNHEY and SVGAGI. This CDR3 has 14 residues. The CDR3 spells CASSLQGSNTEAFF. In DNA, the CDR3 is TGTGCCAGCAGCCTACAGGGTTCGAACACTGAAGCTTTCTTT.

The rearrangement links TRBV28 to TRBJ2-1, with 12 positions matching TRBD2. The germline gives CDR1 MDHEN, CDR2 SYDVKM. The V segment lost 3 bases and the J segment 9 bases; nucleotides outside the gene matches: 15. This CDR3 spans 18 amino acids. The CDR3 region has the DNA TGTGCCAGCAGTTTTGGTTCTAGCGGGGGGGCCGGGTTGAGTGAGCAGTTCTTC. Protein sequence: CASSFGSSGGAGLSEQFF.

This chain uses TRBV19 with TRBJ2-2, with D possibly TRBD2 on 5 matching bases. Germline CDR1 is LNHDA and CDR2 is SQIVND (reference sequence). V was clipped by 7 bases and J by 6 bases, with 9 bases between them. The CDR3 contains 12 residues. The CDR3 loop is CASTEGSGELFF. The DNA of the CDR3 is TGTGCCAGTACCGAGGGTTCCGGGGAGCTGTTTTTT.

This chain connects TRBV4-1 to TRBJ2-1; 7 bases agree with TRBD2. The CDR3 has 14 residues. Germline CDR1 and CDR2: MGHRA and YSYEKL. V lost 1 base and J lost 7; bases outside the gene matches: 4. The chain's CDR3 is CASSQGGGSNEQFF. DNA for the CDR3: TGCGCCAGCAGCCAAGGGGGGGGATCTAATGAGCAGTTCTTC.